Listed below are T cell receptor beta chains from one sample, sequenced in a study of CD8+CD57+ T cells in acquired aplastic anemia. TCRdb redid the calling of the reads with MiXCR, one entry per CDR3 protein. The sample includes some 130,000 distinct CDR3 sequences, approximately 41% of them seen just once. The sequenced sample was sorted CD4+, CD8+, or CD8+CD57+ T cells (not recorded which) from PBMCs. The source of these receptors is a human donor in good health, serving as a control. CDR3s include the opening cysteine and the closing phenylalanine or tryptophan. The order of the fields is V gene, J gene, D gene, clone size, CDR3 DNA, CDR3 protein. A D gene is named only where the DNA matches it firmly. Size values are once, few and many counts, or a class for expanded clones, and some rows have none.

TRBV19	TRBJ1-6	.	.	TGTGCCAGTAGTATTAGGACAAATTCACCCCTCCACTTT	CASSIRTNSPLHF
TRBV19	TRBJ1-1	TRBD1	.	TGTGCCAGTAGGTCGACAGGGCGGAAAGCTTTCTTT	CASRSTGRKAFF
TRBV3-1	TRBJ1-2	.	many	TGTGCCAGCAGCCTAGCTAACTATGGCTACACCTTC	CASSLANYGYTF
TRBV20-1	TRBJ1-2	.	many	TGCAGTGCCCCCCGAGGGATTAACTATGGCTACACCTTC	CSAPRGINYGYTF
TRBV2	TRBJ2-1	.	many	TGTGCCAGCAGTGAACGATATTTCAATGAGCAGTTCTTC	CASSERYFNEQFF
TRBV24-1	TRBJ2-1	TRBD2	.	TGTGCCACCAGTGACAGGCTAGCGGGGACCTTCTACAATGAGCAGTTCTTC	CATSDRLAGTFYNEQFF
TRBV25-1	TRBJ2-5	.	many	TGTGCCAGCAGTGAATTTGAGCTTCAAGAGACCCAGTACTTC	CASSEFELQETQYF
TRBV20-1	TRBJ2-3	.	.	TGCAGTGCTAGAGTGGGGAGCGCAGAAGATACGCAGTATTTT	CSARVGSAEDTQYF
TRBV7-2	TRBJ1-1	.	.	TGTGCCAGCAGCAAGGACGATCCCGCGGCTGAAGCTTTCTTT	CASSKDDPAAEAFF
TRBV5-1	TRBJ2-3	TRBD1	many	TGCGCCAGCAGCTTGAGAGGGGGCGCCTCGGATACGCAGTATTTT	CASSLRGGASDTQYF
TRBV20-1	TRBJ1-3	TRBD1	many	TGCAGTGCGCGACAGGGAAGACACTCTGGAAACACCATATATTTT	CSARQGRHSGNTIYF
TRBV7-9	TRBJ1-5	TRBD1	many	TGTGCCAGCAGCTTAGCGGGGACAGGGAGCAATCAGCCCCAGCATTTT	CASSLAGTGSNQPQHF
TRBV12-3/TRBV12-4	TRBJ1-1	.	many	TGTGCCAGCATCCAAAGTGGAATCAAAGCTTTCTTT	CASIQSGIKAFF
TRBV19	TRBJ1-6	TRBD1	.	TGTGCCAGTAGATTGGGGACAGGGGCCCATTTTTTCCCTAATTCACCCCTCCACTTT	CASRLGTGAHFFPNSPLHF
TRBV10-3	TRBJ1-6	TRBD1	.	TGTGCCATCAGTGAGTGGGGGGACAGGGACAATTCACCCCTCCACTTT	CAISEWGDRDNSPLHF
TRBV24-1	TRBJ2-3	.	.	TGTGCCACCAGTGGTGGGCCAGATACGCAGTATTTT	CATSGGPDTQYF
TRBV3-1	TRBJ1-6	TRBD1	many	TGTGCCAGCAGCCAGACAGGGGAGGGTTCACCCCTCCACTTT	CASSQTGEGSPLHF
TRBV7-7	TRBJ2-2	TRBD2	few	TGTGCCGGCAGCTTGGGACTAGCGGGGGGAAGCACCGGGGAGCTGTTTTTT	CAGSLGLAGGSTGELFF
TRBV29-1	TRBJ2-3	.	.	TGCAGCGTTGACGGCTACAGTACAGATACGCAGTATTTT	CSVDGYSTDTQYF
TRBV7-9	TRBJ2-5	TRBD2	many	TGTGCCAGCAGCTCAGGACTAGCCGGAGAGACCCAGTACTTC	CASSSGLAGETQYF
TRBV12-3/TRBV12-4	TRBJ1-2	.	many	TGTGCCAGCAGTATCGCTGCCCCAGGCCAGGGTGGCTACACCTTC	CASSIAAPGQGGYTF
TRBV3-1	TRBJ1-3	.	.	TGTGCCACCAAGGGGGGCAGAATAAATGGAAACACCATATATTTT	CATKGGRINGNTIYF
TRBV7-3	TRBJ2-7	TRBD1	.	TGTGCCAGCAGGGGACAGGGGCCCTACGAGCAGTACTTC	CASRGQGPYEQYF
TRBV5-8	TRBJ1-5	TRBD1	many	TGTGCCAGCAGCAACCGACAGGGGGACAATCAGCCCCAGCATTTT	CASSNRQGDNQPQHF
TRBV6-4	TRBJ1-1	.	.	TGTGCCAGCAGTGACCGCAGGGGTCGGTTATCGTACACTGAAGCTTTCTTT	CASSDRRGRLSYTEAFF
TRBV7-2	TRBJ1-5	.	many	TGTGCCAGCAGCCCGGGACACGCAAATCAGCCCCAGCATTTT	CASSPGHANQPQHF